This T cell receptor (beta chain) was documented in a study of T cell repertoires in cytomegalovirus infection. Study in general: Public signatures in TCR beta pointed to CMV infection and matching HLA type. Whole-study findings and limits: HLA-C-restricted CMV clonotypes gave the most frequent clonotype in two of eight donors.

TCRdb passed the reads through MiXCR, listing each CDR3 protein once. The sample lists roughly 78,000 distinct CDR3 sequences, around 40% occurring once. Turning to this clonotype: Antigen: not known. One end of the junction does not line up with germline, which may come from a read error.

Per germline, CDR1 SSHAT and CDR2 FNYEAQ (reference sequence). The CDR3 sequence is 13 residues long. This chain links TRBV7-7 with TRBJ2-7; D not certain. Specimen: CD8+ T cells from cultured PBMCs, collected from culture after CMV antigen stimulation. The clonotype originates from a human donor in good health (CMV status not recorded). Some clones in this sample may be carry-over from other donors' samples. The DNA of the CDR3 is TGTGCTAGCAGCTTAGCTGCGTCCTACGAGCAGTACTTC. This sequence encodes CASSLAASYEQYF.